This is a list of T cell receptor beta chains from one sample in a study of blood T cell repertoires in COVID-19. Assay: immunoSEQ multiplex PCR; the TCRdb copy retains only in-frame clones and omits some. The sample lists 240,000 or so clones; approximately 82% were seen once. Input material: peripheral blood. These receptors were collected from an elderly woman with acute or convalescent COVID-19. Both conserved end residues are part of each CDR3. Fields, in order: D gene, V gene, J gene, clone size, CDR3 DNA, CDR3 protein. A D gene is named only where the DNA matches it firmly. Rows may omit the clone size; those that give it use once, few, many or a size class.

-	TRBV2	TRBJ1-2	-	TGTGCCAGCAGTGGGGGCTCGGCAGCAAACTATGGCTACACCTTC	CASSGGSAANYGYTF
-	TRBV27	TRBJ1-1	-	TGTGCCAGCAGTGCCCACTCCCCGAACACTGAAGCTTTCTTT	CASSAHSPNTEAFF
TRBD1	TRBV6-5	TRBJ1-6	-	TGTGCCAGCAGGACCGGGACAGGGGACTCACCCCTCCACTTT	CASRTGTGDSPLHF
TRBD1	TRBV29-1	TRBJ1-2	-	TGCAGCGGGCTGACAGGGGCGGATGGCTACACCTTC	CSGLTGADGYTF
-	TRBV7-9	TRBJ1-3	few	TGTGCCATTAGACGGGAGGGCGTTGGAAACACCATATATTTT	CAIRREGVGNTIYF
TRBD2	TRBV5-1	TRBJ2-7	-	TGCGCCAGCAGCCATCCGGGACTAGCGGGAAACGAGCAGTACTTC	CASSHPGLAGNEQYF
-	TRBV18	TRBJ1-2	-	TGTGCCAGCTCACCACCTAATCGACACTTAATATGGGGCTACACCTTC	CASSPPNRHLIWGYTF
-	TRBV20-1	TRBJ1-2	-	TGCAGTGCTAGTGTTCCCGTCGGGGGCTATGGCTACACCTTC	CSASVPVGGYGYTF
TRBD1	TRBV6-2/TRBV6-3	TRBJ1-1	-	TGTGCCAGCAGTTACAAAAGGGACAGGGCTGCGAACACTGAAGCTTTCTTT	CASSYKRDRAANTEAFF
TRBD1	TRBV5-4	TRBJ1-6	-	TGTGCCAGCAGCTTTGAAGGGGGCCTGGTCCACTTT	CASSFEGGLVHF
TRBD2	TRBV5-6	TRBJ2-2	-	TGTGCCAGCAGCTTTGGGGGAGGGCCGACCGGGGAGCTGTTTTTT	CASSFGGGPTGELFF
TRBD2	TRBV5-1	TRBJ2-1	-	TGCGCCAGCGGACCTCATCGACTAGCGGGAGACAATGAGCAGTTCTTC	CASGPHRLAGDNEQFF
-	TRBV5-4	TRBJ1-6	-	TGTGCCAGCAGCCGCGTGACAGAGATCTATAATTCACCCCTCCACTTT	CASSRVTEIYNSPLHF
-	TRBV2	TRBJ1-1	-	TGTGCCAGCAGTGAACAGTTGAACACTGAAGCTTTCTTT	CASSEQLNTEAFF
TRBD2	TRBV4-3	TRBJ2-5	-	TGCGCCAGCAGCCAGGGGACTAGCGGGGGGGCTCGTGGGACCCAGTACTTC	CASSQGTSGGARGTQYF
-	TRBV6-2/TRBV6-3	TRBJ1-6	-	TGTGCCAGCAGTTACAACAGACAGAATTCACCCCTCCACTTT	CASSYNRQNSPLHF
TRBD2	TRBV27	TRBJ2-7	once	TGTGCCAGCAGTTCGGCCAGCGGGAGCTTCTACGAGCAGTACTTC	CASSSASGSFYEQYF
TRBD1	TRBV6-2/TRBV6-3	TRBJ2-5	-	TGTGCCAGCAGTTACTCTCTAGGGACAGGGGGCTTGGAGACCCAGTACTTC	CASSYSLGTGGLETQYF
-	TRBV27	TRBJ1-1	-	TGTGCCAGCAGTTTCAGGGTCGGCACTGAAGCTTTCTTT	CASSFRVGTEAFF
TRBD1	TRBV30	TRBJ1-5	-	TGTGCCTGGGGGACAGGGGGGGATCAGCCCCAGCATTTT	CAWGTGGDQPQHF
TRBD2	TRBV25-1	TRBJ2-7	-	TGTGCCAGCAGTGAATATGGGACTAGCACTTCCTCCTACGAGCAGTACTTC	CASSEYGTSTSSYEQYF
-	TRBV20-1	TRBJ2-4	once	TGCAGTGTAAACTCGGGGGACATTCAGTACTTC	CSVNSGDIQYF
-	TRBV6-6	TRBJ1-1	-	TGTGCCAGCAGTTCGGGTGGAGTGTTGTTCTTT	CASSSGGVLFF
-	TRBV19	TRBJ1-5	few	TGTGCCAGTAGTAACAGGGATGATGTCGGGCAGCCCCAGCATTTT	CASSNRDDVGQPQHF
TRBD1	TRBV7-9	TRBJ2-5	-	TGTGCCAGCAGCCGCTTGACAGGGATGGAGACCCAGTACTTC	CASSRLTGMETQYF
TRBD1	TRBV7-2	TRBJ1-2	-	TGTGCCAGCAGCTTACAGGGGGTTTATGGCTACACCTTC	CASSLQGVYGYTF
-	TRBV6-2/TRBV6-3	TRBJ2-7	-	TGTGCCAGCAGTTACTCAGTCGGGAGCTCCTACGAGCAGTACTTC	CASSYSVGSSYEQYF
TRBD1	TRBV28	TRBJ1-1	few	TGTGCCAGCAGTTCAGGGGGCGGCGATACCACTGAAGCTTTCTTT	CASSSGGGDTTEAFF
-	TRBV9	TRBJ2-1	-	TGTGCCAGCAGCCGGTCCGGGTCCTCCTACAATGAGCAGTTCTTC	CASSRSGSSYNEQFF
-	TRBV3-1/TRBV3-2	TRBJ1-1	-	TGTGCCAGCAGCCAAGGGGCCCTGACGAACACTGAAGCTTTCTTT	CASSQGALTNTEAFF
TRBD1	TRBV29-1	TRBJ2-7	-	TGCAGCGCCCGGGACAGGAACTACGAGCAGTACTTC	CSARDRNYEQYF
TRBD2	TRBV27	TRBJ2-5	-	TGTGCCAGCAGCCCCCGACTAGCGGGGGCAGAGACCCAGTACTTC	CASSPRLAGAETQYF
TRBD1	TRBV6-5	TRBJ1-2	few	TGTGCCAGCAGTTACTCGCGGAGGGGGCACTATGGCTACACCTTC	CASSYSRRGHYGYTF
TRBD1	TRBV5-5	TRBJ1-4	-	TGTGCCAGCAGCTTTACAGGGGGAGGGAATGAAAAACTGTTTTTT	CASSFTGGGNEKLFF
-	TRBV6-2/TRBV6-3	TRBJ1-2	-	TGTGCCAGCAGCCCCCCGGGACTTTCAAACTATGGCTACACCTTC	CASSPPGLSNYGYTF
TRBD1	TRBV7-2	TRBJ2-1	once	TGTGCCAGCAGCTTAGGGGGACAGGGCCACAATGAGCAGTTCTTC	CASSLGGQGHNEQFF
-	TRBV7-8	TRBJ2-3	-	TGTGCCAGCAGCTTTGCGGGGGCGCGAGGAGATACGCAGTATTTT	CASSFAGARGDTQYF
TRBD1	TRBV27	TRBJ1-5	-	TGTGCCATAAGGGGGCCTAAGCAAAATCAGCCCCAGCATTTT	CAIRGPKQNQPQHF
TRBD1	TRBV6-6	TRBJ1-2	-	TGTGCCAGCAGTCGCATTGGGACAGGGGTAGTGGGAAACTATGGCTACACCTTC	CASSRIGTGVVGNYGYTF
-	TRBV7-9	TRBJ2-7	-	TGTGCCAGCAGCTCCCAGAACGAGCAGTACTTC	CASSSQNEQYF
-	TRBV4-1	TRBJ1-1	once	TGCGCCAGCCCCTTGAACACTGAAGCTTTCTTT	CASPLNTEAFF